These 30 T cell receptor beta chains originate from one sample sequenced in a study of blood T cell repertoires in COVID-19. Data came from immunoSEQ multiplex PCR; TCRdb stores just in-frame clones and leaves some out. Altogether under 250,000 clones are present, about 86% being singletons, with the ten largest covering about 2.1%. Sequencing used peripheral blood. The receptors were gathered from a woman in her sixties or seventies with acute or convalescent COVID-19.

The chain is built from TRBV4-2 and TRBJ2-3; 9 bases are a match to TRBD2. There are 18 residues in the CDR3. Germline V lookup: CDR1 LGHNA, CDR2 YNFKEQ. V shed 4 bases, J shed 0 bases, and the junction held 11 bases outside the gene matches. The DNA of the CDR3 is TGTGCCAGCAGCCGTACTACTAGCGGGTCAACTAGCACAGATACGCAGTATTTT. Encoded protein: CASSRTTSGSTSTDTQYF.

The chain joins TRBV27 to TRBJ1-5, with TRBD1 matching over 7 bases. Germline lookup yields CDR1 MNHEY and CDR2 SMNVEV (reference sequence). V dropped 5 bases and J dropped 4; count of bases not matched to a gene: 8. The CDR3 runs 15 residues. CDR3 region: CASSPYRGQNQPQHF. The CDR3, as DNA: TGTGCCAGCAGTCCCTACAGGGGACAAAATCAGCCCCAGCATTTT.

The gene calls are TRBV7-8 and TRBJ1-1; D may be TRBD1 (5 bases). Germline V lookup: CDR1 SGHVS, CDR2 FQNEAQ. This CDR3 is built from 16 residues. V shed 6 bases and J shed 1 base, with 18 bases lying between them. The CDR3 reads CASSPRTQGKNTEAFF. DNA of the CDR3: TGTGCCAGCAGTCCTAGGACCCAGGGAAAGAACACTGAAGCTTTCTTT.

The chain combines TRBV5-6 with TRBJ1-1; 7 nucleotides align to TRBD1. Trimming removed 4 bases from V and 3 bases from J; junction bases left unmatched: 9. The CDR3 covers 15 residues. Germline CDR1 is SGHDT and CDR2 is YYEEEE. Here the CDR3 reads CASSPAGGSDTEAFF. For the CDR3, the DNA is TGTGCCAGCAGCCCCGCAGGGGGATCGGACACTGAAGCTTTCTTT.

A single count supports this clone. V gene TRBV13 combines with J gene TRBJ1-4; D might be TRBD1 (6 bases). The CDR3 is 19 amino acids. V was shortened by 5 bases and J by 0 bases, with 22 bases between the two germline ends. Germline values: CDR1 PRHDT, CDR2 FYEKMQ (reference sequence). CDR3 DNA: TGTGCCAGCAGCGACCCCCCGGTTGTCGACAGGCCAACTAATGAAAAACTGTTTTTT. Its protein is CASSDPPVVDRPTNEKLFF.

The rearrangement uses TRBV2 and TRBJ1-5; D is ambiguous. This CDR3 is 12 amino acids long. Per the germline V gene, CDR1 is SNHLY and CDR2 is FYNNEI. With 2 bases removed from V and 6 bases from J, the gap between germline ends came to 5 bases. CDR3 in amino acids: CASSERGQPQHF. In nucleotides, the CDR3 is TGTGCCAGCAGTGAACGGGGTCAGCCCCAGCATTTT.

This clone was counted many times. V and J are TRBV5-5 and TRBJ1-5; D is perhaps TRBD1 (5 bases). Germline values: CDR1 SGHKS, CDR2 YYEKEE (reference sequence). This CDR3 is 15 amino acids long. V was shortened by 4 bases and J by 4 bases, with 15 bases between the two germline ends. CDR3 loop: CASSNGHSGNQPQHF. DNA of the CDR3: TGTGCCAGCAGCAACGGACATTCTGGAAATCAGCCCCAGCATTTT.

This clone has just a few counts. V and J are TRBV30 and TRBJ2-7; the D gene is possibly TRBD1 (5 bases). This CDR3 comprises 12 residues. With 1 base removed from V and 6 bases from J, the gap between germline ends came to 10 bases. In germline, CDR1 is GTSNPN, CDR2 SVGIG (reference sequence). CDR3 sequence reads: CAWSALGVEQYF. DNA for the CDR3: TGTGCCTGGAGTGCTTTAGGGGTCGAGCAGTACTTC.

The rearrangement links TRBV7-3 to TRBJ2-1; 9 bases are a match to TRBD2. Germline values: CDR1 SGHTA, CDR2 FQGTGA. V was pared by 5 bases and J by 0 bases, with 5 bases of the junction left unmatched. CDR3 length: 16 amino acids. This CDR3 is CASSLDSGSSYNEQFF. CDR3 DNA: TGTGCCAGCAGCCTAGATAGCGGGAGCTCCTACAATGAGCAGTTCTTC.

V and J are TRBV5-1 and TRBJ2-1; 11 bases line up with TRBD1. The CDR3 extends over 15 amino acids. The germline V gene has CDR1 SGHRS and CDR2 YFSETQ. The V gene end was trimmed by 4 bases and the J gene end by 6 bases; junction bases not matched to a gene: 6. The CDR3, as DNA: TGCGCCAGCAGCGATGGGACAGGGGGGGTCAATGAGCAGTTCTTC. This encodes CASSDGTGGVNEQFF.

J is TRBJ2-1 and V is TRBV6-5; possible D gene TRBD1, 5 bases. The CDR3 consists of 13 residues. Trimming removed 8 bases from V and 3 bases from J, with 11 bases in between. Germline CDR1 and CDR2: MNHEY and SVGAGI. DNA for the CDR3: TGTGCCAGCCTAGGGGCTGACTACAATGAGCAGTTCTTC. Translated, it gives CASLGADYNEQFF.

This sequence joins TRBV7-2 and TRBJ2-7, with D perhaps matching TRBD2 (7 bases). The CDR3 is made up of 17 amino acids. Germline lookup yields CDR1 SGHTA and CDR2 FQGNSA. Trimming took off 5 bases at V and 1 base at J, with 21 bases between the two ends. CDR3 residues: CASSLQSGGYSSYEQYF. DNA for the CDR3: TGTGCCAGCAGCCTACAGTCGGGGGGCTACTCTTCCTACGAGCAGTACTTC.

The J gene is TRBJ2-7, the V gene TRBV4-2; no clear D gene. Trimming removed 0 bases at V and 1 base at J, with 4 bases between. CDR1 is LGHNA and CDR2 is YNFKEQ in the germline V gene. The CDR3 covers 13 residues. The CDR3 spells CASSQDRSYEQYF. CDR3 DNA: TGTGCCAGCAGCCAAGACAGGTCCTACGAGCAGTACTTC.

V usage is TRBV28 and J usage is TRBJ1-1; TRBD1 aligns across 7 bases. The CDR3 is 19 residues long. V dropped 5 bases and J dropped 4; count of bases not matched to a gene: 22. The germline CDR1 and CDR2 sequences are MDHEN and SYDVKM. CDR3 region: CASSPSIDRAGVRSTEAFF. CDR3 bases: TGTGCCAGCAGTCCATCGATTGACAGGGCGGGTGTGAGGAGCACTGAAGCTTTCTTT.

This clone was detected only once. This chain uses TRBV7-2 with TRBJ2-7; D is unclear. There are 12 residues in the CDR3. Trimming cost V 5 bases and J 2 bases, with 7 bases left between them. Germline V lookup: CDR1 SGHTA, CDR2 FQGNSA. CDR3 nucleotides: TGTGCCAGCAGCCCGTCTACCTACGAGCAGTACTTC. This translates into CASSPSTYEQYF.

V is TRBV12-3 or TRBV12-4 and J is TRBJ1-2, with TRBD1 matching over 10 bases. V shed 6 bases, J shed 7 bases, and the junction held 5 bases outside the gene matches. There are 13 residues in the CDR3. CDR3 in DNA: TGTGCCAGCAGCAACGACAGGGGGCTTGGCTACACCTTC. Its translation is CASSNDRGLGYTF.

The chain carries TRBV2 and TRBJ1-1; D unclear. V was clipped by 1 base and J by 1 base, with 4 bases between them. This CDR3 region has 13 residues. The germline V gene encodes CDR1 SNHLY and CDR2 FYNNEI. CDR3 sequence reads: CASSEDRNTEAFF. CDR3 nucleotide sequence: TGTGCCAGCAGTGAAGACAGGAACACTGAAGCTTTCTTT.

The chain joins TRBV25-1 to TRBJ1-5; D gene unclear. The CDR3 is 12 residues long. The germline CDR1 and CDR2 sequences are MGHDK and SYGVNS. Trimming took 1 base from V and 6 from J, leaving 4 bases between them. The CDR3 protein is CASSESGQPQHF. CDR3 in DNA: TGTGCCAGCAGTGAATCCGGTCAGCCCCAGCATTTT.

The sample holds a few counts of this clone. This sequence joins TRBV9 and TRBJ2-1; the match to TRBD2 covers 8 bases. The CDR3 runs 15 residues. Germline trimming cut 4 bases from V and 3 bases from J; bases unmatched to any gene: 6. Germline lookup yields CDR1 SGDLS and CDR2 YYNGEE. This chain's CDR3 is CASSSWAGGYNEQFF. The DNA for the CDR3 is TGTGCCAGCAGCTCCTGGGCGGGGGGCTACAATGAGCAGTTCTTC. The full variable domain, its missing parts supplied by reference TRBV9 and TRBJ2-1, is DSGVTQTPKHLITATGQRVTLRCSPRSGDLSVYWYQQSLDQGLQFLIQYYNGEERAKGNILERFSAQQFPDLHSELNLSSLELGDSALYFCASSSWAGGYNEQFFGPGTRLTVL.

V is TRBV11-2 and J is TRBJ2-1, with 7 bases aligning to TRBD2. Germline V gene lookup returns CDR1 SGHAT and CDR2 FQNNGV. V lost 5 bases to trimming and J lost 2 bases; unmatched junction nucleotides: 6. The CDR3 is made up of 15 amino acids. This CDR3 reads CASSPIGGAYNEQFF. CDR3 sequence (DNA): TGTGCCAGCAGCCCGATTGGGGGGGCCTACAATGAGCAGTTCTTC.

The V gene is TRBV7-6, the J gene TRBJ1-3; the D is unclear. The CDR3 contains 20 residues. V shed 0 bases and J shed 0 bases, with 21 bases lying between them. Per germline, CDR1 SGHVS and CDR2 FNYEAQ. This chain's CDR3 is CASSLAEDWVSKSSGNTIYF. The DNA of the CDR3 is TGTGCCAGCAGCTTAGCGGAAGACTGGGTTAGCAAGTCCTCTGGAAACACCATATATTTT.

V usage is TRBV27 and J usage is TRBJ1-3; TRBD1 might be the D (6 bases). CDR1 is MNHEY, CDR2 SMNVEV, per germline (reference sequence). The ends were cut back, 8 bases at V and 0 bases at J, with 8 bases in the middle. The CDR3 length is 13 residues. Here the CDR3 DNA reads TGTGCCAGCGGACAGAACTCTGGAAACACCATATATTTT. Residues: CASGQNSGNTIYF.

The rearrangement joins TRBV18 to TRBJ2-1; TRBD1 aligns across 7 bases. The ends lost 2 bases at V and 6 bases at J; junction bases unmatched: 7. This CDR3 comprises 15 residues. The germline V gene encodes CDR1 KGHSH and CDR2 LQKENI. The CDR3 DNA reads TGTGCCAGCTCACCAACCGGGACAGTTGGCAATGAGCAGTTCTTC. This codes for CASSPTGTVGNEQFF.

This rearrangement joins TRBV4-2 to TRBJ2-1, with 14 bases lining up with TRBD2. This CDR3 is built from 15 residues. Germline V gives CDR1 LGHNA, CDR2 YNFKEQ. V was pared by 1 base and J by 8 bases, with 1 base of the junction left unmatched. The CDR3 sequence is CASSQGLAGGHEQFF. In nucleotides, the CDR3 is TGTGCCAGCAGCCAAGGACTAGCGGGGGGGCATGAGCAGTTCTTC.

The sample holds one count of this clone. The chain employs TRBV7-9 and TRBJ1-4; a possible D gene is TRBD1 (6 bases). The CDR3 has 14 residues. Germline CDR1 is SEHNR and CDR2 is FQNEAQ (reference sequence). The V and J ends lost 4 bases and 6 bases respectively, with 12 bases between them. CDR3 nucleotide sequence: TGTGCCAGCAGCTACAGGGAACGTTATGAAAAACTGTTTTTT. It translates to CASSYRERYEKLFF.

The chain combines TRBV7-8 with TRBJ2-1; TRBD2 matches at 8 bases. This CDR3 region has 16 residues. Losses at the gene ends were 4 bases for V and 7 bases for J; bases not matched to a gene: 12. Germline CDR1 reads SGHVS; CDR2 reads FQNEAQ. The CDR3 sequence: CASSSLAAVRLNEQFF. The CDR3 DNA sequence: TGTGCCAGCAGCTCACTAGCGGCGGTTAGACTGAATGAGCAGTTCTTC. The full variable domain, rest sourced from reference TRBV7-8 and TRBJ2-1, is GAGVSQSPRYKVAKRGQDVALRCDPISGHVSLFWYQQALGQGPEFLTYFQNEAQLDKSGLPSDRFFAERPEGSVSTLKIQRTQQEDSAVYLCASSSLAAVRLNEQFFGPGTRLTVL.

The chain recombines TRBV5-6 with TRBJ2-7; 11 bases are a match to TRBD1. The trim removed 3 bases at V and 2 bases at J, leaving 1 base unmatched. Looked up from germline, CDR1 is SGHDT and CDR2 is YYEEEE. The CDR3 length is 14 residues. The CDR3 loop reads CASSWGQGAYEQYF. In DNA form, the CDR3 reads TGTGCCAGCAGCTGGGGACAGGGGGCCTACGAGCAGTACTTC. The whole variable domain, remainder taken from reference TRBV5-6 and TRBJ2-7, is DAGVTQSPTHLIKTRGQQVTLRCSPKSGHDTVSWYQQALGQGPQFIFQYYEEEERQRGNFPDRFSGHQFPNYSSELNVNALLLGDSALYLCASSWGQGAYEQYFGPGTRLTVT.

V gene TRBV6-6 combines with J gene TRBJ2-2; 11 nucleotides match TRBD2. Per the germline V gene, CDR1 is MNHNY and CDR2 is SVGAGI (reference sequence). Trimming cost V 6 bases and J 2 bases; bases outside gene matches: 5. The CDR3 is 16 residues long. The CDR3 DNA reads TGTGCCAGCAGGTTTAGCGGGGGGGCAAACACCGGGGAGCTGTTTTTT. It yields the protein CASRFSGGANTGELFF.

The V and J genes are TRBV25-1 and TRBJ2-3; 11 nucleotides match TRBD1. Trimming removed 3 bases from V and 4 bases from J; junction bases left unmatched: 0. CDR1 MGHDK and CDR2 SYGVNS come from the germline V gene. CDR3 length: 14 residues. This chain's CDR3 is CASSEGQGADTQYF. The CDR3 nucleotides are TGTGCCAGCAGTGAGGGACAGGGGGCAGATACGCAGTATTTT.

This clone has just one count. The chain couples TRBV2 to TRBJ1-2; 8 nucleotides agree with TRBD1. The V gene's germline CDR1 is SNHLY and CDR2 FYNNEI. The trim removed 6 bases at V and 4 bases at J, leaving 4 bases unmatched. The CDR3 is made up of 13 amino acids. CDR3 in amino acids: CASRADRVYGYTF. The CDR3 coding sequence is TGTGCCAGCAGAGCGGACAGGGTCTATGGCTACACCTTC.